The 25 T cell receptor beta chains in this list originate from one sample, sequenced in a study of shared clonotypes between healthy human individuals. Generated by immunoSEQ multiplex PCR, the TCRdb table keeps only in-frame clones and is missing some. The sample lists over a million clones; more than 75% were seen once. Material: memory CD4+ T cells from PBMCs. Subset in this sample: CD45RA-negative fraction. All receptors derive from a man younger than 30 in good health. Some clones in this sample may be carry-over from other donors' samples.

This clone has a count of ten or more. This chain connects TRBV28 to TRBJ1-2; 8 bases fit TRBD1. V was pared by 6 bases and J by 8 bases, with 11 bases of the junction left unmatched. CDR1 is MDHEN and CDR2 is SYDVKM in the germline V gene. The CDR3 covers 14 residues. CDR3 amino acids: CASRLQGDEGGYTF. CDR3 nucleotide sequence: TGTGCCAGCAGGCTACAGGGGGACGAGGGGGGCTACACCTTC.

The CDR3 sequence is CASSSPGQVGRAFF. CDR3 DNA sequence: TGCGCCAGCAGCTCACCAGGACAGGTCGGTCGAGCTTTCTTT. J is TRBJ1-1 and V is TRBV5-1; 7 bases match TRBD1. CDR3 length equals 14 residues. Germline V gene data show CDR1 as SGHRS and CDR2 as YFSETQ. The V and J ends lost 3 bases and 10 bases, in that order; junction bases with no gene match: 12.

This rearrangement joins TRBV28 to TRBJ1-2; D perhaps matches TRBD1 (6 bases). Trimming removed 5 bases from V and 7 bases from J, with 20 bases in between. Germline-derived CDR1 and CDR2 are MDHEN and SYDVKM. This CDR3 has 15 amino acids. CDR3 sequence: CASSLKPTGGPGYTF. For the CDR3, the DNA is TGTGCCAGCAGTCTAAAACCGACAGGCGGGCCTGGCTACACCTTC.

The genes are TRBV7-8 and TRBJ2-1, with 8 bases that match TRBD2. The CDR3 length is 15 residues. Trimming at V came to 5 bases and at J to 9 bases, leaving 12 bases not matched to a gene. CDR1 SGHVS and CDR2 FQNEAQ come from the germline V gene. CDR3 nucleotides: TGTGCCAGCAGCCCCCATGCCGGGAGGGGTAGTGAGCAGTTCTTC. Protein: CASSPHAGRGSEQFF.

The CDR3 nucleotides read TGCGCCAGCAGTTACCTAGCGGGAGGAAACACCGGGGAGCTGTTTTTT. This translates into CASSYLAGGNTGELFF. This sequence joins TRBV5-1 and TRBJ2-2, with TRBD2 identical over 11 bases. This CDR3 comprises 16 residues. CDR1 SGHRS and CDR2 YFSETQ come from the germline V gene. After removal of 5 bases from V and 2 bases from J, the junction contained 5 bases not matched to a gene.

The chain carries TRBV5-4 and TRBJ1-1; D is possibly TRBD1 (6 bases). The CDR3 contains 15 residues. V was pared by 0 bases and J by 5 bases, with 14 bases between. Looked up from germline, CDR1 is SGHNT and CDR2 is YYREEE (reference sequence). The CDR3 sequence is CASSLAKGGGTEAFF. CDR3 nucleotide sequence: TGTGCCAGCAGCTTGGCTAAGGGGGGGGGAACTGAAGCTTTCTTT.

This clone was detected a few times. The chain is built from TRBV9 and TRBJ2-1; the D is unclear. Germline-derived CDR1 and CDR2 are SGDLS and YYNGEE. The V and J ends lost 0 bases and 9 bases respectively, with 10 bases between them. The CDR3 consists of 13 residues. Here the CDR3 reads CASSVEVGIEQFF. The CDR3 nucleotides read TGTGCCAGCAGCGTAGAGGTGGGGATTGAGCAGTTCTTC.

The DNA of the CDR3 is TGTGCCAGCAGTGAAGTGTGGGAGGGTAATCAGCCCCAGCATTTT. This codes for CASSEVWEGNQPQHF. This rearrangement joins TRBV6-1 to TRBJ1-5; D gene ambiguous. Germline V lookup: CDR1 MNHNS, CDR2 SASEGT. The V gene lost 1 base and the J gene lost 4 bases, with 11 bases spanning the gap. CDR3 length: 15 amino acids.

The V and J genes are TRBV9 and TRBJ2-5; TRBD2 matches 13 bases. The DNA end is a closer match to TRBJ2-7, so the J assignment may be wrong. The CDR3 extends over 15 amino acids. Germline lookup yields CDR1 SGDLS and CDR2 YYNGEE. The CDR3 region has the DNA TGTGCCAGCAGCGTCGGACTAGCGGGAGAATACGAGCAGTACTTC. Protein: CASSVGLAGEYEQYF.

The chain uses TRBV28 and TRBJ2-5; 11 bases match TRBD1. Germline CDR1 MDHEN, CDR2 SYDVKM. After removal of 5 bases from V and 6 bases from J, the junction contained 14 bases not matched to a gene. The CDR3 spans 17 residues. The DNA for the CDR3 is TGTGCCAGCAGTCCCTGGACAGGGGGCGCGCCTCAGAAGACCCAGTACTTC. It is translated as CASSPWTGGAPQKTQYF.

This clone has a handful of counts. This rearrangement joins TRBV28 to TRBJ2-3; D possibly corresponds to TRBD2 (5 bases). The germline gives CDR1 MDHEN, CDR2 SYDVKM. Trimming took 3 bases from V and 3 from J, leaving 7 bases between them. CDR3 length: 13 residues. The CDR3 protein is CASSFRTTDTQYF. CDR3 sequence (DNA): TGTGCCAGCAGTTTCAGGACTACAGATACGCAGTATTTT.

The chain has TRBV29-1 and TRBJ2-5, with a tentative D call TRBD1 (5 bases). This CDR3 is 12 amino acids long. V shed 5 bases and J shed 0 bases, with 7 bases lying between them. Germline-derived CDR1 and CDR2 are SQVTM and ANQGSEA. CDR3 DNA sequence: TGCAGCGTTCTGACAGACCAAGAGACCCAGTACTTC. Translating gives CSVLTDQETQYF.

V usage is TRBV5-1 and J usage is TRBJ2-5; 7 positions agree with TRBD2. The germline V gene encodes CDR1 SGHRS and CDR2 YFSETQ. The CDR3 covers 13 residues. The junction had 2 bases not matched to a gene; V was cut back by 2 bases and J by 4 bases. The CDR3 coding sequence is TGCGCCAGCAGCTTCTTAGCGGGAGAGACCCAGTACTTC. Its translation: CASSFLAGETQYF. The variable domain in full, completed from reference TRBV5-1 and TRBJ2-5, reads KAGVTQTPRYLIKTRGQQVTLSCSPISGHRSVSWYQQTPGQGLQFLFEYFSETQRNKGNFPGRFSGRQFSNSRSEMNVSTLELGDSALYLCASSFLAGETQYFGPGTRLLVL.

CDR3 DNA: TGTGCCAGCAGTACCCGGGGGAGCTCCTACGAGCAGTACTTC. This gives the protein CASSTRGSSYEQYF. The chain links TRBV28 to TRBJ2-7; possibly TRBD2 for D (6 bases). Trimming stripped 5 bases from V and 0 bases from J, with 11 bases between. CDR1 and CDR2 (germline): MDHEN, SYDVKM. This CDR3 has 14 residues.

The chain has TRBV5-6 and TRBJ2-3; 8 bases match TRBD2. This CDR3 spans 15 amino acids. Germline V gene data show CDR1 as SGHDT and CDR2 as YYEEEE. Losses at the gene ends were 3 bases for V and 6 bases for J; bases not matched to a gene: 9. CDR3 in DNA: TGTGCCAGCAGCTCCGGACTAGCCCCACCCGATACGCAGTATTTT. Residues: CASSSGLAPPDTQYF.

Only a few counts were recorded for this clone. The V and J genes are TRBV15 and TRBJ2-1; 9 bases agree with TRBD2. The V and J ends lost 4 bases and 6 bases, in that order; junction bases with no gene match: 4. The length of the CDR3 is 14 residues. Germline assignment: CDR1 LNHNV and CDR2 YYDKDF (reference sequence). The CDR3 DNA reads as TGTGCCACCAGCATTCAACTAGCGGGCAATGAGCAGTTCTTC. Translation gives CATSIQLAGNEQFF.

Turning to this clone: Within the sample, other DNA sequences also encode this same CDR3. The CDR3 loop reads CASSLAGSGEDTEAFF. The CDR3 DNA reads as TGCGCCAGCAGCTTGGCTGGGAGTGGGGAAGACACTGAAGCTTTCTTT. V gene TRBV5-1 combines with J gene TRBJ1-1, with D uncertain. Trimming cost V 0 bases and J 3 bases, with 15 bases left between them. There are 16 residues in the CDR3. Germline V gives CDR1 SGHRS, CDR2 YFSETQ.

The chain uses TRBV4-2 and TRBJ2-7; D call uncertain. The CDR3 spans 13 residues. Trimming removed 0 bases from V and 4 bases from J, with 7 bases in between. Germline V lookup: CDR1 LGHNA, CDR2 YNFKEQ. In DNA, the CDR3 is TGTGCCAGCAGCCAAGAACGGATTTACGAGCAGTACTTC. Its translation: CASSQERIYEQYF.

The chain couples TRBV5-1 to TRBJ2-7, with D perhaps matching TRBD1 (6 bases). V lost 0 bases and J 5 bases, leaving 12 bases between the germline ends. Germline V gene lookup returns CDR1 SGHRS and CDR2 YFSETQ. The CDR3 spans 14 residues. CDR3 nucleotides: TGCGCCAGCAGCTTGGGACAGGCCGGTAACGAGCAGTACTTC. Translation gives CASSLGQAGNEQYF.

V gene TRBV6-1 combines with J gene TRBJ1-1; D might be TRBD1 (5 bases). The CDR3 length is 15 residues. Deletions cut 8 bases from V and 5 bases from J, with 21 bases between. Per germline, CDR1 MNHNS and CDR2 SASEGT. Written as DNA, the CDR3 is TGTGCCAGCCCGACAGCCCTTACCGTGGGGACTGAAGCTTTCTTT. Amino acid sequence: CASPTALTVGTEAFF.

This chain joins TRBV5-5 and TRBJ1-5; tentatively, D is TRBD1 (5 bases). Trimming left V 4 bases short and J 5 bases short, with 13 bases between. This CDR3 is 14 amino acids long. The germline V gene encodes CDR1 SGHKS and CDR2 YYEKEE (reference sequence). CDR3 in amino acids: CASSGQGPYQPQHF. The DNA for the CDR3 is TGTGCCAGCAGCGGCCAGGGCCCCTATCAGCCCCAGCATTTT. Supplemented by reference TRBV5-5 and TRBJ1-5, the full variable domain reads DAGVTQSPTHLIKTRGQQVTLRCSPISGHKSVSWYQQVLGQGPQFIFQYYEKEERGRGNFPDRFSARQFPNYSSELNVNALLLGDSALYLCASSGQGPYQPQHFGDGTRLSIL.

The chain joins TRBV7-2 to TRBJ1-2, with 10 bases identical to TRBD1. J was trimmed by 2 bases and V by 3 bases; bases with no gene match: 12. CDR3 length equals 18 residues. Germline CDR1 reads SGHTA; CDR2 reads FQGNSA. CDR3 sequence reads: CASSLRRQGAIGNYGYTF. CDR3 DNA: TGTGCCAGCAGCTTGAGGAGACAGGGGGCGATAGGAAACTATGGCTACACCTTC.

This chain links TRBV6-6 with TRBJ2-1, with D perhaps matching TRBD1 (5 bases). In germline, CDR1 is MNHNY, CDR2 SVGAGI (reference sequence). V lost 7 bases, J lost 3 bases, and 13 bases lay in between. The CDR3 is 14 residues long. CDR3 protein: CASTRQPNYNEQFF. As DNA, the CDR3 is TGTGCCAGCACTAGACAGCCAAACTACAATGAGCAGTTCTTC.

The chain joins TRBV6-1 to TRBJ2-3; 7 bases agree with TRBD2. Germline values: CDR1 MNHNS, CDR2 SASEGT. Unmatched junction bases numbered 7, after V lost 5 bases and J lost 2 bases. The CDR3 has 15 amino acids. The CDR3 region has the DNA TGTGCCAGCAGTCGGCTAGCGGTTCCCACAGATACGCAGTATTTT. Translation gives CASSRLAVPTDTQYF.

The chain couples TRBV11-3 to TRBJ2-3, with 10 bases lining up with TRBD1. V was pared by 5 bases and J by 6 bases, with 8 bases of the junction left unmatched. Per the germline V gene, CDR1 is SGHNT and CDR2 is YENEEA. This CDR3 has 15 residues. The CDR3 sequence: CASSGGTGASDTQYF. The CDR3 coding sequence is TGTGCCAGCAGCGGAGGGACAGGGGCATCGGATACGCAGTATTTT.